Presented here are 17 T cell receptor beta chains from one specimen sequenced in a study of blood T cell repertoires in COVID-19. The method was immunoSEQ multiplex PCR; TCRdb's version includes in-frame clones alone and lacks a portion of them. The sample lists about 300,000 clones, approximately 88% seen once, with 5.5% to 8% in the top ten. Sequencing used peripheral blood. The receptors originated from a woman under 40 who had recovered from COVID-19.

This clone was detected once. The chain joins TRBV27 to TRBJ2-3, with TRBD2 as a possible D gene (6 bases). The CDR3 extends over 14 amino acids. The V end lost 4 bases, the J end lost 7 bases, and 15 bases lay between the germline ends. Germline-derived CDR1 and CDR2 are MNHEY and SMNVEV (reference sequence). The DNA of the CDR3 is TGTGCCAGCAGTTGGAGGGCAGGCGGATATACGCAGTATTTT. Encoded protein: CASSWRAGGYTQYF.

The CDR3 region is CASSLRTDGYTF. The CDR3 DNA follows: TGTGCCAGCTCACTCAGGACAGATGGCTACACCTTC. The chain combines TRBV18 with TRBJ1-2; TRBD1 is a possible D gene (6 bases). V was pared by 4 bases and J by 6 bases, with 9 bases between. The CDR3 loop spans 12 amino acids. Germline V gives CDR1 KGHSH, CDR2 LQKENI.

CDR3 protein: CASSMTSGDSDTQYF. The CDR3 region has the DNA TGTGCCAGCAGCATGACTAGCGGGGATTCAGATACGCAGTATTTT. The rearrangement uses TRBV28 and TRBJ2-3, with 11 bases identical to TRBD2. Germline V CDR1 and CDR2: MDHEN, SYDVKM. The CDR3 covers 15 residues. Trimming at V came to 6 bases and at J to 4 bases, leaving 6 bases not matched to a gene.

The chain links TRBV28 to TRBJ1-4, with a weak D call TRBD1 (5 bases). V lost 2 bases, J lost 4 bases, and 8 bases lay in between. Looked up from germline, CDR1 is MDHEN and CDR2 is SYDVKM. The CDR3 spans 14 residues. CDR3 nucleotide sequence: TGTGCCAGCAGTTTACAGGGCCTTAATGAAAAACTGTTTTTT. It codes for CASSLQGLNEKLFF.

This sequence joins TRBV5-4 and TRBJ2-2, with 15 bases lining up with TRBD2. Germline V gene sequence: CDR1 SGHNT, CDR2 YYREEE (reference sequence). V gave up 2 bases and J gave up 4 bases; unmatched junction bases: 12. The CDR3 consists of 20 residues. The CDR3 here is CASSFSPGTSGGRVTGELFF. The CDR3 DNA reads as TGTGCCAGCAGCTTTTCCCCCGGGACTAGCGGGGGGCGGGTCACCGGGGAGCTGTTTTTT.

The rearrangement joins TRBV5-1 to TRBJ2-2; 11 bases align to TRBD1. CDR3 length: 15 amino acids. CDR1 and CDR2 (germline): SGHRS, YFSETQ. V dropped 4 bases and J dropped 7; count of bases not matched to a gene: 6. In DNA form, the CDR3 reads TGCGCCAGCAGCCCGCGGACAGGGGGCGGCGGGGAGCTGTTTTTT. It specifies CASSPRTGGGGELFF.

The chain couples TRBV5-1 to TRBJ2-6, with unresolved D. CDR1 and CDR2 (germline): SGHRS, YFSETQ. There are 15 residues in the CDR3. The V end was cut by 0 bases, the J end by 2 bases, with 6 bases between. The CDR3 sequence is CASSLGAAGANVLTF. In nucleotides, the CDR3 is TGCGCCAGCAGCTTGGGGGCAGCTGGGGCCAACGTCCTGACTTTC.

V is TRBV11-2 and J is TRBJ2-4; D might be TRBD1 (5 bases). The CDR3 covers 16 residues. The V end lost 0 bases, the J end lost 2 bases, and 11 bases lay between the germline ends. Germline V lookup: CDR1 SGHAT, CDR2 FQNNGV. CDR3 nucleotides: TGTGCCAGCAGCTTAGAGTCAGGGCGGCCCAAAAACATTCAGTACTTC. This sequence encodes CASSLESGRPKNIQYF.

This chain uses TRBV5-3 with TRBJ1-5; D is unresolved. TRBV5-3 falls under the ORF class, with uncertain function. This CDR3 region has 13 residues. V lost 0 bases and J lost 6, with 7 bases in between. The CDR3 DNA follows: TGTGCCAGAAGCTTGGAGCGGAGTCAGCCCCAGCATTTT. Translating it yields CARSLERSQPQHF.

The rearrangement links TRBV2 to TRBJ2-3, with a tentative D call TRBD1 (6 bases). The V gene lost 6 bases and the J gene lost 2 bases, with 9 bases spanning the gap. CDR3 size: 13 residues. Germline V lookup: CDR1 SNHLY, CDR2 FYNNEI. The CDR3: CASRTGYTDTQYF. As DNA, the CDR3 is TGTGCCAGCAGGACAGGTTACACAGATACGCAGTATTTT.

The CDR3 reads CASREGGRSYEQYF. The DNA of the CDR3 is TGCGCCAGCCGGGAGGGCGGCAGATCCTACGAGCAGTACTTC. V gene TRBV5-1 combines with J gene TRBJ2-7, with 8 positions matching TRBD2. The CDR3 has 14 residues. Germline V lookup: CDR1 SGHRS, CDR2 YFSETQ. The ends lost 7 bases at V and 1 base at J; junction bases unmatched: 7.

The V call is TRBV11-2, the J call TRBJ1-1; tentative D call: TRBD1 (5 bases). There are 15 residues in the CDR3. Germline CDR1 and CDR2: SGHAT and FQNNGV. The V end was cut by 1 base, the J end by 4 bases, with 13 bases between. The CDR3 protein is CASSLGPGSLTEAFF. The CDR3 bases are TGTGCCAGCAGCTTAGGCCCAGGGTCGCTCACTGAAGCTTTCTTT.

V usage is TRBV7-2 and J usage is TRBJ2-3; tentatively, D is TRBD1 (5 bases). This CDR3 contains 15 residues. In germline, CDR1 is SGHTA, CDR2 FQGNSA. V lost 3 bases to trimming and J lost 2 bases, with 12 bases between them. This CDR3 reads CASSFDSGATDTQYF. The DNA for the CDR3 is TGTGCCAGCAGCTTCGATAGTGGGGCCACAGATACGCAGTATTTT.

This clone was found a few times. The J gene is TRBJ2-2, the V gene TRBV4-2, with D possibly TRBD1 on 5 matching bases. This CDR3 has 14 amino acids. Germline V gene lookup returns CDR1 LGHNA and CDR2 YNFKEQ. Trimming left V 1 base short and J 5 bases short, with 8 bases between. The CDR3 DNA reads TGTGCCAGCAGCCAAGCAGGGTTTACCGGGGAGCTGTTTTTT. Amino acid sequence: CASSQAGFTGELFF.

The chain uses TRBV30 and TRBJ1-5; 11 nucleotides agree with TRBD1. Germline CDR1 reads GTSNPN; CDR2 reads SVGIG (reference sequence). V lost 2 bases to trimming and J lost 5 bases; unmatched junction nucleotides: 8. The CDR3 has 16 amino acids. This CDR3 is CAWSSGQGVSYQPQHF. The CDR3 DNA reads as TGTGCCTGGAGTTCGGGACAGGGGGTGTCATATCAGCCCCAGCATTTT. Filled out from reference TRBV30 and TRBJ1-5, the complete variable domain reads SQTIHQWPATLVQPVGSPLSLECTVEGTSNPNLYWYRQAAGRGLQLLFYSVGIGQISSEVPQNLSASRPQDRQFILSSKKLLLSDSGFYLCAWSSGQGVSYQPQHFGDGTRLSIL.

In DNA, the CDR3 is TGTGCCAGCAGCTTATCCAATACTGTCTCTGGGGCCAACGTCCTGACTTTC. Protein: CASSLSNTVSGANVLTF. The chain carries TRBV7-2 and TRBJ2-6, with no clear D. The CDR3 runs 17 residues. Trimming cost V 2 bases and J 0 bases, with 11 bases left between them. Germline V CDR1 and CDR2: SGHTA, FQGNSA.

The genes are TRBV28 and TRBJ1-2; weak D call: TRBD1 (5 bases). Germline V gene sequence: CDR1 MDHEN, CDR2 SYDVKM. Trimming took off 7 bases at V and 2 bases at J, with 14 bases between the two ends. The CDR3 contains 14 residues. DNA for the CDR3: TGTGCCAGCATCCGGAGGGGCAGGAACTATGGCTACACCTTC. Protein sequence: CASIRRGRNYGYTF.